This T cell receptor (beta chain) was captured in a study of T cell changes during pregnancy in multiple sclerosis. Produced via immunoSEQ multiplex PCR; TCRdb's table is partial and in-frame only. Of under 100,000 clones in the sample, 94% were seen once. V was clipped by 10 bases and J by 8 bases, with 15 bases between them. The CDR3 is made up of 12 amino acids. In germline, CDR1 is ENHRY, CDR2 SYGVKD. This sequence originates from a female donor with multiple sclerosis, enrolled in a pregnancy study. J is TRBJ2-1 and V is TRBV10-3, with D possibly TRBD1 on 6 matching bases. The source was peripheral blood, collected in the third trimester of pregnancy. The CDR3 DNA reads as TGTGCCACCAACAGGGAACGTGATGAGCAGTTCTTC. This encodes CATNRERDEQFF.